Detailed here is one TCR beta chain. What it binds is unknown. This beta chain is off target for a library built for alpha chains, so its abundance means little. The record originates from a study of spatial heterogeneity in lung cancer. Time point here: sample taken at primary tumor resection. The sequenced material consisted of unsorted whole RNA from tumor, nontumor lung or frozen PBMC. Unique molecular identifiers, one per molecule, were present on every TCR cDNA molecule. TCRdb analysed the 5' RACE reads with MiXCR anew, one entry per CDR3 protein. Found here are about 8,600 distinct CDR3 sequences, approximately 4.6% of them singletons; the top ten hold around 30%. The CDR3 runs 9 residues. Germline CDR1 and CDR2: MNHNS and SASEGT. V was shortened by 5 bases and J by 11 bases, with 1 base between the two germline ends. Notes on the study in general: Ubiquitous expanded tumor TCRs appeared in blood more at resection than follow-up.

V gene TRBV6-1 combines with J gene TRBJ1-6; D gene uncertain. The sequences come from PBMCs, collected at surgery. The origin of this receptor is a male donor with early-stage non-small cell lung cancer. CDR3 bases: TGTGCCAGCAGTCCACCCCTCCACTTT. Its protein product is CASSPPLHF.